This T cell receptor (beta chain) was identified in a study of cytomegalovirus exposure and HLA in healthy donors. To note about this clone: Its antigen is as yet unknown.

V lost 2 bases and J lost 1, with 11 bases in between. Germline values: CDR1 KGHSH, CDR2 LQKENI. The CDR3 contains 15 residues. The PCR had 60 Vbeta and 13 Jbeta primers. Sequenced by immunoSEQ multiplex PCR; TCRdb stores in-frame clones only, minus some. The sample comprises approximately 100,000 clones, 70% to 80% of which are singletons, and 3% to 3.5% rests with the top ten. Broader study findings: A few V segments could not be told apart, such as TRBV6-2 and TRBV6-3, and were left out. A prior analysis recorded that most TCR beta V segments were productive about 90% or about 30% of the time.

This chain links TRBV18 with TRBJ1-1; TRBD1 is a possible D gene (6 bases). The sequence derives from a middle-aged woman in good health and CMV-seronegative. Sequencing was done on a sample of PBMCs. The CDR3 nucleotides are TGTGCCAGCTCACCAGTAGGACAGACGAACACTGAAGCTTTCTTT. Protein: CASSPVGQTNTEAFF. Variable domain in full (rest from reference TRBV18 and TRBJ1-1): NAGVMQNPRHLVRRRGQEARLRCSPMKGHSHVYWYRQLPEEGLKFMVYLQKENIIDESGMPKERFSAEFPKEGPSILRIQQVVRGDSAAYFCASSPVGQTNTEAFFGQGTRLTVV.